The clone carrying this T cell receptor beta chain was counted between two and nine times. What it binds is unknown. Via MiXCR, TCRdb re-called the 5' RACE reads, giving one row per CDR3 protein. The table records tens of thousands of distinct CDR3 sequences, more than 10% of them present only once. These data belong to a study of T-cell memory formation after mild COVID-19. The CDR3 contains 15 residues. V was cut by 4 bases and J by 4 bases, with 16 bases left in between. CDR1 and CDR2 from the germline V gene are SGHVS and FQNEAQ. Broader study findings: Day 15 to 85 contractors were CD4/CD8 balanced; later expanders leaned CD4+.

This receptor was identified in a man aged 18-30 years who had mild COVID-19 (a few samples of this study predate the infection). Cell type and time point are not known. Source material: PBMCs or a T cell subset sorted from them (not recorded which). J is TRBJ2-5 and V is TRBV7-8; D not resolved. The CDR3 loop is CASSSLLVLGETQYF. CDR3 coding DNA: TGTGCCAGCAGCTCCCTACTCGTCCTTGGAGAGACCCAGTACTTC. Full variable domain (rest looked up from reference TRBV7-8 and TRBJ2-5): GAGVSQSPRYKVAKRGQDVALRCDPISGHVSLFWYQQALGQGPEFLTYFQNEAQLDKSGLPSDRFFAERPEGSVSTLKIQRTQQEDSAVYLCASSSLLVLGETQYFGPGTRLLVL.